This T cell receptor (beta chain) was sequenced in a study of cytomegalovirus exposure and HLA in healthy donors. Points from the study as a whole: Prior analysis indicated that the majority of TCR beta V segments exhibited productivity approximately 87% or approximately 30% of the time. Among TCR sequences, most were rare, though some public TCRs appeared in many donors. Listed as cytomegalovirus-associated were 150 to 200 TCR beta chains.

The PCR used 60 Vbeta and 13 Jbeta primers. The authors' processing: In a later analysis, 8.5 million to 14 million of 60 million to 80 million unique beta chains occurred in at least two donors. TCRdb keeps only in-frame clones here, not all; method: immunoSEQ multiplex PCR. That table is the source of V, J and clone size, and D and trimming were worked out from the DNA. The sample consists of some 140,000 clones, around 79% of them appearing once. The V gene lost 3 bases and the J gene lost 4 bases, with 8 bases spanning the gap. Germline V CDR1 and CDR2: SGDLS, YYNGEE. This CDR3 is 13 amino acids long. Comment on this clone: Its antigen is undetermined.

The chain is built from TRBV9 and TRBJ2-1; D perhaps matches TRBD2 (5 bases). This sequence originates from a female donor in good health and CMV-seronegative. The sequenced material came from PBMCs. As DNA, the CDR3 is TGTGCCAGCAGCGCGACTATATACAATGAGCAGTTCTTC. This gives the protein CASSATIYNEQFF.